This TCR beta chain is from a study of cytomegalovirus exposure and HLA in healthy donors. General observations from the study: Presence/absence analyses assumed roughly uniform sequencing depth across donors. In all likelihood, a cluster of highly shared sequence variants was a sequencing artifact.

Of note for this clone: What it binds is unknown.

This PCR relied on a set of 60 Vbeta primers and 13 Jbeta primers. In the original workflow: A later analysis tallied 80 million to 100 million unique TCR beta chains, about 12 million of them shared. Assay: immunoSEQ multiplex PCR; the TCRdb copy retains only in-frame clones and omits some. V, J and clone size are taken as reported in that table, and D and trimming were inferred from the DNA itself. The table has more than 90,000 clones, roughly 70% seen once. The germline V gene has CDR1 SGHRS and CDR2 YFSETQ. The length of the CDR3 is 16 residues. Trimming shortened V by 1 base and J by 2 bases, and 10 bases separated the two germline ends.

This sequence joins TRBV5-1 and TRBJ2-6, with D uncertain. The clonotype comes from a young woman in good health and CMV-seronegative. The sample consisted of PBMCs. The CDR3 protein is CASSLPRSTGANVLTF. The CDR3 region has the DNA TGCGCCAGCAGCTTGCCTCGGTCAACTGGGGCCAACGTCCTGACTTTC.